This T cell receptor beta chain derives from a study of control samples from healthy donors and cancer patients. This clone came up a few times. The germline V and J ends were trimmed by 0 bases and 2 bases, with 6 bases remaining between them. Germline lookup yields CDR1 SGHRS and CDR2 YFSETQ. This CDR3 contains 15 residues. Sequencing used immunoSEQ multiplex PCR; TCRdb keeps in-frame clones, though not all of them. Among 25,000 to 35,000 clones listed, roughly 89% were seen once. The source of this sequence is a woman aged 40 to 49 with lung cancer. Sequencing was performed on PBMCs. V and J are TRBV5-1 and TRBJ1-6; tentatively, D is TRBD1 (5 bases). CDR3 in DNA: TGCGCCAGCAGCTTGGGACAGACCTATAATTCACCCCTCCACTTT. It specifies CASSLGQTYNSPLHF. The complete variable domain, with remaining parts taken from reference TRBV5-1 and TRBJ1-6, reads KAGVTQTPRYLIKTRGQQVTLSCSPISGHRSVSWYQQTPGQGLQFLFEYFSETQRNKGNFPGRFSGRQFSNSRSEMNVSTLELGDSALYLCASSLGQTYNSPLHFGNGTRLTVT.